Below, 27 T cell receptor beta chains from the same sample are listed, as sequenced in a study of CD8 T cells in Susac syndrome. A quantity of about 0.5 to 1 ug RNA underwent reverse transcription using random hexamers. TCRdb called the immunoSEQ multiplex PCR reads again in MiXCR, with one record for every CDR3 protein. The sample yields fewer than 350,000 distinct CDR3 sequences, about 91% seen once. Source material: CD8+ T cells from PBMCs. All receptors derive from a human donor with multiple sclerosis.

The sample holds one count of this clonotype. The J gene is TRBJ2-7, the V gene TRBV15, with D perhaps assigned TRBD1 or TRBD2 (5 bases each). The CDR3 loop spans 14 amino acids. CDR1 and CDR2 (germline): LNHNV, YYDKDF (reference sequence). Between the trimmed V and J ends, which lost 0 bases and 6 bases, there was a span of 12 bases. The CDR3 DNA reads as TGTGCCACCAGCAGAGACCAGGGAGTGATCGAGCAGTACTTC. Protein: CATSRDQGVIEQYF.

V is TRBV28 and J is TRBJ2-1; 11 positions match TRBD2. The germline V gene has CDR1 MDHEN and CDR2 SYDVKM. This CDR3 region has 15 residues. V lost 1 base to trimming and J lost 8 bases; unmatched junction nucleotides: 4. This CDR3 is CASSLYSGGADEQFF. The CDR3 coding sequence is TGTGCCAGCAGTTTATATAGCGGGGGGGCCGATGAGCAGTTCTTC.

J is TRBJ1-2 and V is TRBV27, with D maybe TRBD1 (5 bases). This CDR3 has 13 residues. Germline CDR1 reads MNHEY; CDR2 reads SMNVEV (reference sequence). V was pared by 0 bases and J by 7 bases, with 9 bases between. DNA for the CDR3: TGTGCCAGCAGTTTATCGGCAGGGACTGGCTACACCTTC. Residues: CASSLSAGTGYTF.

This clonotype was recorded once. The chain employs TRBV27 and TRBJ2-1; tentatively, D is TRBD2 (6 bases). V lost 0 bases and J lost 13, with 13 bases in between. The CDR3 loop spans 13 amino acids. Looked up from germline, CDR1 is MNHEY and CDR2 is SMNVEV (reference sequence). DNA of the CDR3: TGTGCCAGCAGTTTATCGAACTACGGGGGACAGTTCTTC. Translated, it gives CASSLSNYGGQFF.

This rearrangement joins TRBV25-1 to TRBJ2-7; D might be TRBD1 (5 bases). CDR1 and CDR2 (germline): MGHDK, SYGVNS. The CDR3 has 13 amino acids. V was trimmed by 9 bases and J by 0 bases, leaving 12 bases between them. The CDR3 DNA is TGTGCCAGGGCAGGGTACTCCTCCTACGAGCAGTACTTC. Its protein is CARAGYSSYEQYF.

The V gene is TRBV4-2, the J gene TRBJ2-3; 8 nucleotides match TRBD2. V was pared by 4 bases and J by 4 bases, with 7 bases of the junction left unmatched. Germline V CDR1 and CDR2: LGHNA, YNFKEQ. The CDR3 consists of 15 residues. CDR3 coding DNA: TGTGCCAGCAGCCCTCGTCGGGAGGGACCAGATACGCAGTATTTT. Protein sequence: CASSPRREGPDTQYF.

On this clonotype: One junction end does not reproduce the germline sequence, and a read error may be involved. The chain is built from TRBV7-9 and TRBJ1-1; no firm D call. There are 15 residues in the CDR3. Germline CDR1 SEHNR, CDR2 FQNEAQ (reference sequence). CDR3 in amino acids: CASSQVLQMNTEAFF. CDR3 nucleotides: TGCGCCAGCAGCCAAGTACTACAGATGAACACTGAAGCTTTCTTT.

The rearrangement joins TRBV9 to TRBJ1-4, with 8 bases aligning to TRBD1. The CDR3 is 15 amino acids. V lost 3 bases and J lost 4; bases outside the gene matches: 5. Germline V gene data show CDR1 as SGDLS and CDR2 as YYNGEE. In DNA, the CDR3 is TGTGCCAGCAGCGACCGGACAGGGATTAATGAAAAACTGTTTTTT. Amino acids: CASSDRTGINEKLFF. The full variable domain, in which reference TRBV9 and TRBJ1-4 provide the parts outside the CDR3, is DSGVTQTPKHLITATGQRVTLRCSPRSGDLSVYWYQQSLDQGLQFLIQYYNGEERAKGNILERFSAQQFPDLHSELNLSSLELGDSALYFCASSDRTGINEKLFFGSGTQLSVL.

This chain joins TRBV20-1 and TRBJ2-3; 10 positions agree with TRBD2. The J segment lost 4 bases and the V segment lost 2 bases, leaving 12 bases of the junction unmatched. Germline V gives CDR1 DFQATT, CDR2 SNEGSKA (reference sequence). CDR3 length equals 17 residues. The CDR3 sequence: CSARFSGGNVFADTQYF. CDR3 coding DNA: TGCAGTGCTAGATTTAGCGGGGGGAATGTTTTCGCAGATACGCAGTATTTT.

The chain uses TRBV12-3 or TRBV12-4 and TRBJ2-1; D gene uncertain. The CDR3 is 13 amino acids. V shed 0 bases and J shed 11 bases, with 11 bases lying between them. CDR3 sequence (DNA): TGTGCCAGCAGTTTAGCCCTTCCTGCCCAGCAGTTCTTC. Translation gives CASSLALPAQQFF.

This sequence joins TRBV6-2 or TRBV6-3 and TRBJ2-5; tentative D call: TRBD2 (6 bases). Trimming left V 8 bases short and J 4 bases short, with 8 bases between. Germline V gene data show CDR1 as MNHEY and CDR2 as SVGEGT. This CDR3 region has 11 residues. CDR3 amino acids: CASGDLETQYF. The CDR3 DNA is TGTGCCAGCGGGGACTTAGAGACCCAGTACTTC.

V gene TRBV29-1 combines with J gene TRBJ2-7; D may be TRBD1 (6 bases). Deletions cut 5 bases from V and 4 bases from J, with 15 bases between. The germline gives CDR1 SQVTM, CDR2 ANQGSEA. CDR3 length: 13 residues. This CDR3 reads CSVPGQSQYEQYF. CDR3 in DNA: TGCAGCGTTCCCGGACAGTCCCAATACGAGCAGTACTTC.

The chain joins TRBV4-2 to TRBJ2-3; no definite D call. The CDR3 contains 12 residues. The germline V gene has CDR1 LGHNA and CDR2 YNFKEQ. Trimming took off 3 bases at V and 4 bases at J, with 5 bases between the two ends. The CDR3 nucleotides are TGTGCCAGCAGCCAGATGGCAGATACGCAGTATTTT. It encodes CASSQMADTQYF.

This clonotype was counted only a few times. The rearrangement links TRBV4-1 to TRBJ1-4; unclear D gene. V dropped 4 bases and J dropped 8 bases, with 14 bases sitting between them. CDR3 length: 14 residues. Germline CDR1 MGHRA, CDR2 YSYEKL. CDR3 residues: CASSRVGVGEKLFF. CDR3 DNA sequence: TGCGCCAGCAGCCGCGTGGGAGTTGGAGAAAAACTGTTTTTT.

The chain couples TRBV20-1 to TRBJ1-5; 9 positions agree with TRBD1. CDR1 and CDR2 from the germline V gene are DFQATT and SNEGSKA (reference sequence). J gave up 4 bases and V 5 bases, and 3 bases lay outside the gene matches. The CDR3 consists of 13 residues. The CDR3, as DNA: TGCAGTGCTCGACAGGGGGTAAATCAGCCCCAGCATTTT. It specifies CSARQGVNQPQHF.

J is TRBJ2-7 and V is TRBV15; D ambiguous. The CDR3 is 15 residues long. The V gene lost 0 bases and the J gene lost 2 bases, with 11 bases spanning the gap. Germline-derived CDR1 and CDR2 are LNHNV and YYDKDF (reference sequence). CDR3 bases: TGTGCCACCAGCAGAGATTCGAGCAGTACCTACGAGCAGTACTTC. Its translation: CATSRDSSSTYEQYF.

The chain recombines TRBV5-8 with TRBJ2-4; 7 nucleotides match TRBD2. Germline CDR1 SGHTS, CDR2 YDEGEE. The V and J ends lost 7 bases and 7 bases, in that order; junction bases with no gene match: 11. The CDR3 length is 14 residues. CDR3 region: CASALRAGGNIQYF. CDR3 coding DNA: TGTGCCAGCGCCTTGAGGGCCGGGGGGAACATTCAGTACTTC.

CDR3 residues: CASSPSGTGASYNEQFF. The CDR3 DNA reads TGTGCCAGCAGCCCAAGCGGGACAGGGGCCTCCTACAATGAGCAGTTCTTC. This chain joins TRBV6-1 and TRBJ2-1; TRBD1 matches at 10 bases. V shed 6 bases and J 0 bases; nucleotides not matched to a gene: 8. Looked up from germline, CDR1 is MNHNS and CDR2 is SASEGT. The CDR3 loop spans 17 amino acids.

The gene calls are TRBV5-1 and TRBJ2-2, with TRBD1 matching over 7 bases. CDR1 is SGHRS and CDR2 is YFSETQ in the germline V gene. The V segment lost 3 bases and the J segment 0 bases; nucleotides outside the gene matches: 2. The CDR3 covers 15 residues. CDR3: CASSSTGPNTGELFF. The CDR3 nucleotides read TGCGCCAGCAGCTCGACAGGGCCGAACACCGGGGAGCTGTTTTTT.

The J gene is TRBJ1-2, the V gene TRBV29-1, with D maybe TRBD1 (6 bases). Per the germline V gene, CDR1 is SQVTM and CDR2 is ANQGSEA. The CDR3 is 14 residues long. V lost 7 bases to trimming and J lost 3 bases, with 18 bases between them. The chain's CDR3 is CSGWGGGNHYGYTF. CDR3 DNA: TGCAGCGGATGGGGAGGGGGAAATCACTATGGCTACACCTTC.

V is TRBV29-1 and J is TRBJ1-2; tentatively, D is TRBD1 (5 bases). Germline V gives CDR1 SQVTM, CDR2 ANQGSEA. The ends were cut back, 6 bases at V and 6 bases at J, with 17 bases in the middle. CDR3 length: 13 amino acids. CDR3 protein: CSVLSDWGNGYTF. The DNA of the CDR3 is TGCAGCGTCCTGTCGGACTGGGGCAATGGCTACACCTTC.

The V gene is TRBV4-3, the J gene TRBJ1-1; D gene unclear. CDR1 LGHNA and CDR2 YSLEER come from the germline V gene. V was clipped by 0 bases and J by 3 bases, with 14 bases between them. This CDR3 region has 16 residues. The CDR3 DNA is TGCGCCAGCAGCCAAGATGGTGAGGGAATATACACTGAAGCTTTCTTT. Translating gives CASSQDGEGIYTEAFF.

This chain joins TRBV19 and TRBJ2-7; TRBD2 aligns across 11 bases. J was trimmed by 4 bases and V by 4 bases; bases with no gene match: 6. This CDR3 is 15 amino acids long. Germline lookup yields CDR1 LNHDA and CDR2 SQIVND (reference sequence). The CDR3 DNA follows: TGTGCCAGTAGTAATAGACTAGCGGGAAGATACGAGCAGTACTTC. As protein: CASSNRLAGRYEQYF. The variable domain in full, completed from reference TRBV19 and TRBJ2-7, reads DGGITQSPKYLFRKEGQNVTLSCEQNLNHDAMYWYRQDPGQGLRLIYYSQIVNDFQKGDIAEGYSVSREKKESFPLTVTSAQKNPTAFYLCASSNRLAGRYEQYFGPGTRLTVT.

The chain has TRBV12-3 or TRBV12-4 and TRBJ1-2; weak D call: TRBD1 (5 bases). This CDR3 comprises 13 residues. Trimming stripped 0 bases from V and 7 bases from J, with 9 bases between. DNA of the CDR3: TGTGCCAGCAGTTTAGCCGGGACCGGTGGCTACACCTTC. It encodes CASSLAGTGGYTF.

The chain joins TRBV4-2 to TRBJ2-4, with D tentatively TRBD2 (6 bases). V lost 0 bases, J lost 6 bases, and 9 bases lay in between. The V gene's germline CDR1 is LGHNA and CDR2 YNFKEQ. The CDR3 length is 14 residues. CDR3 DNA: TGTGCCAGCAGCCAAGATCGGGACTTAAACATTCAGTACTTC. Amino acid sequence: CASSQDRDLNIQYF.

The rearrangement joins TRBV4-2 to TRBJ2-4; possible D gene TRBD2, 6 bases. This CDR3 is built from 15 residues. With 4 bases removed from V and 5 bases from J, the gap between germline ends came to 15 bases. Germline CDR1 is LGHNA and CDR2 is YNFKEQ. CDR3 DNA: TGTGCCAGCAGCCTAACGACGGGGGAGGAAAACATTCAGTACTTC. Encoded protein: CASSLTTGEENIQYF.

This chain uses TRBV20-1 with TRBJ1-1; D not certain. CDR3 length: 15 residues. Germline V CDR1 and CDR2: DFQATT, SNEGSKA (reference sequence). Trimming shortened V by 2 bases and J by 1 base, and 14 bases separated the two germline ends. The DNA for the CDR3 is TGCAGTGCTAGACCGGACCTCGGACGGAACACTGAAGCTTTCTTT. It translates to CSARPDLGRNTEAFF.